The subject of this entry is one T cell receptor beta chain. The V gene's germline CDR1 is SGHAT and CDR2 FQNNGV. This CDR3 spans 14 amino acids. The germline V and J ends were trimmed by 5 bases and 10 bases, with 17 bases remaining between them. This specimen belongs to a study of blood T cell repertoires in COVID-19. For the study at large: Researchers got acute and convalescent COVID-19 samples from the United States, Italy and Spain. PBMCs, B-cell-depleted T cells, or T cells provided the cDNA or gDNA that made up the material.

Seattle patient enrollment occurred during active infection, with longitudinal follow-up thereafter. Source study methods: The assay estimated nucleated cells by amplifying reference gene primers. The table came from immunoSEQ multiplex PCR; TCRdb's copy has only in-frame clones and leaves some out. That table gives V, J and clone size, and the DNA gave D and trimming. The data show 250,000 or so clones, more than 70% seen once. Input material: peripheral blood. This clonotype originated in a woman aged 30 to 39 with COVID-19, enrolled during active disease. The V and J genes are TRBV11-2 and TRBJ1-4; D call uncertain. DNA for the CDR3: TGTGCCAGCAGCCCAACGGGGATGGGTTCAAAACTGTTTTTT. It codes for CASSPTGMGSKLFF.